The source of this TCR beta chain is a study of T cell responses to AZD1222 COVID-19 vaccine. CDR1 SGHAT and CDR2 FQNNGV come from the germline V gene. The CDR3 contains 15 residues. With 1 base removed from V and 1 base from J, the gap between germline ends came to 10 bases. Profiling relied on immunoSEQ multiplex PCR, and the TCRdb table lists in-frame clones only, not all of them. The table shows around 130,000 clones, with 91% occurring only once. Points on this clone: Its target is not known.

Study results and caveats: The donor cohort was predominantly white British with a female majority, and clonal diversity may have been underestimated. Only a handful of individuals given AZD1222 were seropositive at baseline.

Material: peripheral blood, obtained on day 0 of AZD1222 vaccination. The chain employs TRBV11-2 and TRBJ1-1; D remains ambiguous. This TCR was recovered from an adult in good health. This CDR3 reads CASSLVTTPNTEAFF. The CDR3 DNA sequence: TGTGCCAGCAGCTTAGTAACTACTCCGAACACTGAAGCTTTCTTT.